This T cell receptor (beta chain) comes out of a study of T cell repertoires in cytomegalovirus infection. Study-wide context: HLA-C-restricted CMV epitopes, recently identified, and well-studied HLA-B-restricted ones were used by the study. Matching HLA type, along with CMV infection, was indicated by public TCR beta signatures.

Findings of the study overall: Summed frequency of public TCR beta families distinguished CMV carriers with the relevant HLA. There were HLA-C-restricted CMV-specific TCR beta clonotypes dominating the ex vivo response.

CDR1 is MNHGY, CDR2 SAAAGT, per germline. The CDR3 is 17 residues long. The J segment lost 5 bases and the V segment lost 5 bases, leaving 18 bases of the junction unmatched. Of note for this clonotype: The antigen remains unidentified.

TCRdb fed the reads into MiXCR, producing one record per CDR3 protein. The sample holds 450,000 to 600,000 distinct CDR3 sequences, around a third seen once. The rearrangement uses TRBV6-8 and TRBJ2-7; 7 nucleotides align to TRBD2. The sample consisted of cultured PBMCs, taken from culture after CMV antigen stimulation. The sequence came from a human donor in good health (CMV status not recorded). Some clones in this sample may be carry-over from other donors' samples. CDR3 sequence: CASSGLWIAGNFHEQYV. In DNA, the CDR3 is TGTGCCAGCAGTGGATTATGGATAGCGGGTAACTTCCACGAGCAGTACGTC.